This note documents a single T cell receptor beta chain sequence. The specificity of this receptor is unknown. Within one base of it there is no much larger clone, and no base qualities were kept. The data stem from a study of blood T cell repertoires in COVID-19 (dated by TCRdb to between 2020 and 2021). Turning to the overall study: The collaborator samples originated in the United States, Italy and Spain and spanned the acute and convalescent phases of COVID-19. The material from the prospective study consisted of cDNA or gDNA derived from T cells, B-cell-depleted T cells, or PBMCs. The dataset comprised deeply sampled blood TCRbeta repertoires from subjects exposed to, actively infected with, or recovered from COVID-19. A freely available public database, intended as a resource for researchers studying the immune response to SARS-CoV-2, is where the repertoires were released. The samples were drawn from the first 160 participants of the ongoing ImmuneRACE study and from 1,254 subjects provided by 6 global collaborators. The sample metadata nearly always contained a de-identified subject ID, COVID-19 status, age in years and sex. Where available, HLA class I and class II types were taken from metadata supplied by the sample provider and were not determined by assay-based typing. What the authors observed across the whole study: The amount of clinical and demographic metadata varied by source and participant and was provided uncurated.

TCRbeta CDR3 regions were amplified from genomic DNA by means of the immunoSEQ Assay, a bias-controlled multiplex PCR. The paper's data handling went like this. Nucleated cell counts per sample were estimated from amplification of reference gene primers within the assay. To quantify the absolute abundance of each unique TCRbeta CDR3 rearrangement, sequence reads were collapsed and filtered. For each sample, productive Simpson clonality was calculated as the square root of Simpson's diversity index over productive rearrangements. The table comes from immuneACCESS by way of TCRdb, which keeps in-frame sequences with V and J called. Part of the clones is missing from these tables; in studies checked, under half for an unresolved V gene and the rest for unknown reasons. V and J calls and clone size are as listed in that table; D and trimming were resolved from the DNA. This sample comprises some 190,000 clones, around 85% of them detected only once. Together, the top ten hold more than 3% of the sample.

Whole blood was collected in K2EDTA tubes by collaborating institutions according to the institutions' own protocols. Collaborator samples were shipped for TCRbeta analysis as frozen whole blood, isolated PBMCs, or DNA extracted from either sample type. CDR1 and CDR2 are drawn from the germline V gene (reference sequence): LNHDA, SQIVND. V and J are trimmed by 5 bases and 4 bases, and the gene matches miss 15 bases of the junction. The CDR3, from cysteine to phenylalanine, totals 17 residues. The kept DNA is CDR3 alone, 51 bases in frame from the first base. Sequenced sample: peripheral blood. The TCR was taken from a man aged 55-75 years with acute or convalescent COVID-19. The receptor chain draws on TRBV19 and TRBJ1-2; the junction holds 8 bases that match TRBD1. At the DNA level, the sequence is TGTGCCAGTAGTCCACAATTAGGACAGGGCCAAGGCTATGGCTACACCTTC. It translates to CASSPQLGQGQGYGYTF.